These 4 T cell receptor beta chains were sequenced from one sample in a study of cytomegalovirus exposure and HLA in healthy donors. The PCR employed 60 Vbeta primers together with 13 Jbeta primers. The table came from immunoSEQ multiplex PCR; TCRdb's copy has only in-frame clones and leaves some out. The sample includes approximately 190,000 clones, around 78% of them seen just once. Source material: PBMCs. These receptors were taken from a young woman in good health and CMV-seropositive.

The V call is TRBV12-5, the J call TRBJ2-1; no definite D call. Germline V gene sequence: CDR1 LGHNT, CDR2 FRNRAP. V was clipped by 1 base and J by 6 bases, with 10 bases between them. The CDR3 loop spans 14 amino acids. The CDR3 DNA reads TGTGCTAGTGGTTTGGCTCCGGTCGGCAATGAGCAGTTCTTC. Its protein product is CASGLAPVGNEQFF.

The chain joins TRBV7-2 to TRBJ2-7; D may be TRBD1 (5 bases). Germline V gives CDR1 SGHTA, CDR2 FQGNSA. The ends were cut back, 4 bases at V and 2 bases at J, with 9 bases in the middle. CDR3 size: 13 residues. The CDR3 nucleotides are TGTGCCAGCAGCTCCAGACAGACCTACGAGCAGTACTTC. The encoded protein is CASSSRQTYEQYF.

The chain links TRBV27 to TRBJ2-7, with D possibly being TRBD1 (6 bases). With 5 bases removed from V and 2 bases from J, the gap between germline ends came to 16 bases. In germline, CDR1 is MNHEY, CDR2 SMNVEV (reference sequence). This CDR3 has 15 residues. CDR3 sequence: CASSPKRQVTYEQYF. The CDR3 DNA follows: TGTGCCAGCAGTCCGAAAAGACAGGTTACCTACGAGCAGTACTTC.

This clone was observed a handful of times. The V gene is TRBV19, the J gene TRBJ2-5, with 7 bases aligning to TRBD1. From germline, CDR1 is LNHDA and CDR2 SQIVND (reference sequence). The CDR3 runs 12 residues. V gave up 9 bases and J gave up 4 bases; unmatched junction bases: 5. The CDR3 spells CASRQGGETQYF. In DNA, the CDR3 is TGTGCCAGCAGACAGGGCGGAGAGACCCAGTACTTC.